Listed here are 31 T cell receptor beta chains from one sample, sequenced in a study of blood T cells in healthy people across ages. With a J-beta primer mix and a sample-barcoded 5' primer, a second PCR ran about 6 to 11 cycles. TCRdb processed the 5' RACE reads anew with MiXCR; each CDR3 protein has one entry. The sample holds approximately 700,000 distinct CDR3 sequences, 32% seen once. The sequenced sample consisted of blood. These receptors all come from a woman aged 80 or older in good health.

On this clonotype: Possible read error: a much larger clone is one base away. The chain has TRBV6-2 or TRBV6-3 and TRBJ2-1; 8 bases are shared with TRBD2. Germline values: CDR1 MNHEY, CDR2 SVGEGT. V trimming: 11 bases; J trimming: 8 bases; junction bases outside the gene matches: 17. The CDR3 runs 15 residues. The CDR3 bases are TGTGCCTGCATGCGACGCGGGGGGACTTACGATGAGCAGTTCTTC. The encoded protein is CACMRRGGTYDEQFF.

This clonotype was observed a few times. The chain uses TRBV4-2 and TRBJ2-7, with D perhaps matching TRBD2 (5 bases). Germline lookup yields CDR1 LGHNA and CDR2 YNFKEQ. There are 13 residues in the CDR3. Trimming pared 5 bases from V and 3 bases from J, leaving 11 bases between. The CDR3 nucleotides are TGTGCCAGCAGCTACGGACTCAACTACGAGCAGTACTTC. Encoded protein: CASSYGLNYEQYF.

In its sample, this clonotype was seen many times. The rearrangement links TRBV27 to TRBJ2-3; D may match TRBD1 or TRBD2 (5 bases each). This CDR3 is built from 14 residues. V lost 5 bases to trimming and J lost 6 bases, with 15 bases between them. The germline gives CDR1 MNHEY, CDR2 SMNVEV (reference sequence). The DNA of the CDR3 is TGTGCCAGCAGTCCTAGAGGGGAGCCGGATACGCAGTATTTT. Translation: CASSPRGEPDTQYF.

Many counts were recorded for this clonotype. The chain has TRBV7-6 and TRBJ2-1; 7 bases are shared with TRBD2. V shed 5 bases and J 1 base; nucleotides not matched to a gene: 11. Germline V CDR1 and CDR2: SGHVS, FNYEAQ. The CDR3 contains 17 residues. DNA for the CDR3: TGTGCCAGCAGCGCTCTGCCGGGGGGAAGGTCCTACAATGAGCAGTTCTTC. Amino acid sequence: CASSALPGGRSYNEQFF.

This clonotype turned up a few times. This chain connects TRBV7-8 to TRBJ1-2, with D perhaps TRBD1 (6 bases). Germline CDR1 SGHVS, CDR2 FQNEAQ. CDR3 size: 15 residues. The germline V and J ends were trimmed by 1 base and 4 bases, with 13 bases remaining between them. The chain's CDR3 is CASSLERGAGYGYTF. CDR3 nucleotide sequence: TGTGCCAGCAGCTTAGAAAGGGGGGCGGGCTATGGCTACACCTTC.

This clonotype was recorded at least ten times. This rearrangement joins TRBV2 to TRBJ2-3; D possibly corresponds to TRBD2 (5 bases). The germline V and J ends were trimmed by 1 base and 0 bases, with 14 bases remaining between them. This CDR3 is built from 17 residues. Germline CDR1 reads SNHLY; CDR2 reads FYNNEI. CDR3 in amino acids: CASSEEGPGSSTDTQYF. For the CDR3, the DNA is TGTGCCAGCAGTGAAGAGGGCCCGGGGTCCAGCACAGATACGCAGTATTTT.

In nucleotides, the CDR3 is TGTGCCATCAGTGAGTCTTCAGGGGCGAACTACGAGCAGTACTTC. It translates to CAISESSGANYEQYF. The rearrangement joins TRBV10-3 to TRBJ2-7; the D gene is possibly TRBD1 (6 bases). CDR3 length: 15 amino acids. The germline V gene encodes CDR1 ENHRY and CDR2 SYGVKD. Trimming took off 0 bases at V and 3 bases at J, with 12 bases between the two ends.

In the case of this clonotype: This sequence may be a read error, since a much larger clone differs from it by one base. The V gene is TRBV5-4, the J gene TRBJ2-3; the D call may be TRBD1 or TRBD2 (6 bases each). The CDR3 has 14 residues. Germline CDR1 and CDR2: SGHNT and YYREEE (reference sequence). The CDR3 DNA is TGTGCCAGCAGCTACGGACTATGGACAGATGCGCAGTATTTT. This codes for CASSYGLWTDAQYF.

This clonotype has ten or more counts. J is TRBJ2-7 and V is TRBV15; the match to TRBD1 covers 8 bases. The CDR3 covers 15 residues. Germline V gives CDR1 LNHNV, CDR2 YYDKDF (reference sequence). J gave up 2 bases and V 1 base, and 4 bases lay outside the gene matches. The CDR3 is CATSRAGTGAYEQYF. Here the CDR3 DNA reads TGTGCCACCAGCAGAGCTGGGACAGGAGCCTACGAGCAGTACTTC.

This clonotype has at least ten counts. V is TRBV3-1 and J is TRBJ2-7, with a weak D call TRBD2 (6 bases). The CDR3 is made up of 14 amino acids. Per germline, CDR1 LGHDT and CDR2 YNNKEL (reference sequence). V was cut by 0 bases and J by 3 bases, with 9 bases left in between. CDR3 region: CASSQELGLYEQYF. CDR3 in DNA: TGTGCCAGCAGCCAAGAGTTGGGACTCTACGAGCAGTACTTC.

The chain carries TRBV9 and TRBJ2-2; D remains unclear. This CDR3 region has 14 residues. V dropped 4 bases and J dropped 6 bases, with 13 bases sitting between them. Germline V CDR1 and CDR2: SGDLS, YYNGEE. This chain's CDR3 is CASSMRGGSGELFF. CDR3 nucleotides: TGTGCCAGCAGCATGAGAGGTGGATCCGGGGAGCTGTTTTTT.

The rearrangement uses TRBV6-1 and TRBJ2-3, with 7 bases fitting TRBD1. The CDR3 sequence is 14 residues long. The V gene end was trimmed by 3 bases and the J gene end by 4 bases; junction bases not matched to a gene: 4. From germline, CDR1 is MNHNS and CDR2 SASEGT. The CDR3 DNA reads as TGTGCCAGCAGTGACTGGACAGGCCCAGATACGCAGTATTTT. This encodes CASSDWTGPDTQYF.

This clonotype was seen many times. This chain links TRBV5-1 with TRBJ2-3; the match to TRBD1 covers 8 bases. Germline V gene data show CDR1 as SGHRS and CDR2 as YFSETQ. Germline trimming cut 6 bases from V and 5 bases from J; bases unmatched to any gene: 8. There are 14 residues in the CDR3. The CDR3 nucleotides are TGCGCCAGCAACCCGACAGGGGCAATAGATACGCAGTATTTT. Encoded protein: CASNPTGAIDTQYF.

This rearrangement joins TRBV20-1 to TRBJ2-3, with D possibly being TRBD2 (6 bases). Looked up from germline, CDR1 is DFQATT and CDR2 is SNEGSKA (reference sequence). The CDR3 extends over 22 amino acids. The V gene lost 6 bases and the J gene lost 0 bases, with 37 bases spanning the gap. In DNA, the CDR3 is TGCAGTGCCCGAAACGCGGACTACAGGAGCTCCTCGAGGGATCGAAGCACAGATACGCAGTATTTT. This codes for CSARNADYRSSSRDRSTDTQYF.

The chain links TRBV6-5 to TRBJ2-5, with 11 nucleotides matching TRBD2. Unmatched junction bases numbered 5, after V lost 6 bases and J lost 2 bases. The CDR3 totals 15 residues. Germline assignment: CDR1 MNHEY and CDR2 SVGAGI. This CDR3 is CASSRRLAGQETQYF. CDR3 DNA sequence: TGTGCCAGCAGCCGAAGACTAGCGGGACAAGAGACCCAGTACTTC.

On this clonotype itself: This may be a read error: a much more frequent sequence differs by one nucleotide. The CDR3 does not close with the conserved phenylalanine or tryptophan, likely indicating a read error. This CDR3 reads CSAREGTSYSNQPQHV. For the CDR3, the DNA is TGCAGTGCTAGAGAGGGGACGTCTTATAGCAATCAGCCCCAGCATGTT. The V gene is TRBV20-1, the J gene TRBJ1-5; D may be TRBD1 (5 bases). V shed 0 bases and J shed 0 bases, with 12 bases lying between them. In germline, CDR1 is DFQATT, CDR2 SNEGSKA (reference sequence). The CDR3 runs 16 residues.

This clonotype was seen a handful of times. The chain links TRBV12-3 or TRBV12-4 to TRBJ1-4, with a tentative D call TRBD1 (5 bases). The CDR3 has 14 residues. V was pared by 3 bases and J by 5 bases, with 10 bases between. Here the CDR3 reads CASSFHGHNEKLFF. DNA of the CDR3: TGTGCCAGCAGTTTCCACGGACACAATGAAAAACTGTTTTTT.

To note about this clonotype: This may be a read error: a much more frequent sequence differs by one nucleotide. The chain has TRBV20-1 and TRBJ2-3, with D perhaps TRBD1 or TRBD2 (5 bases each). In germline, CDR1 is DFQATT, CDR2 SNEGSKA (reference sequence). This CDR3 is 14 amino acids long. The CDR3 DNA follows: TGCAGTACTAGGGGTGGACACCCCACAGATACGCAGTATTTT. Its protein product is CSTRGGHPTDTQYF.

This CDR3 reads CASSKPPGSEAFF. The CDR3 DNA reads as TGTGCCAGCAGCAAACCACCGGGGTCTGAAGCTTTCTTT. The V gene is TRBV7-2, the J gene TRBJ1-1, with D unclear. There are 13 residues in the CDR3. The ends were cut back, 5 bases at V and 6 bases at J, with 13 bases in the middle. Germline V CDR1 and CDR2: SGHTA, FQGNSA.

The chain has TRBV3-1 and TRBJ2-5; 11 positions match TRBD2. V gave up 1 base and J gave up 5 bases; unmatched junction bases: 6. This CDR3 is built from 16 residues. The germline V gene encodes CDR1 LGHDT and CDR2 YNNKEL (reference sequence). In nucleotides, the CDR3 is TGTGCCAGCAGCCAAGTGAGACTAGCGGGGCGGGAGACCCAGTACTTC. Amino acids: CASSQVRLAGRETQYF.

This clonotype was detected ten times or more. CDR3 amino acids: CASSAAGANEQFF. The CDR3, as DNA: TGTGCCAGCAGTGCCGCGGGGGCCAATGAGCAGTTCTTC. V gene TRBV6-1 combines with J gene TRBJ2-1; tentatively, D is TRBD2 (7 bases). The ends were cut back, 4 bases at V and 6 bases at J, with 10 bases in the middle. This CDR3 comprises 13 residues. Germline assignment: CDR1 MNHNS and CDR2 SASEGT.

The genes are TRBV5-6 and TRBJ1-2, with 7 positions matching TRBD1. The CDR3 has 14 amino acids. J was trimmed by 4 bases and V by 4 bases; bases with no gene match: 7. In germline, CDR1 is SGHDT, CDR2 YYEEEE. CDR3 DNA: TGTGCCAGCAGCCCCACCGGACAGGTCTATGGCTACACCTTC. This gives the protein CASSPTGQVYGYTF.

This clonotype occurred many times. The chain combines TRBV5-1 with TRBJ2-7; D possibly uses TRBD1 or TRBD2 (6 bases each). V lost 2 bases and J lost 3, with 18 bases in between. The CDR3 spans 16 residues. Germline V gene sequence: CDR1 SGHRS, CDR2 YFSETQ. CDR3 amino acids: CASSLEPGAGFYEQYF. The CDR3 region has the DNA TGCGCCAGCAGCTTAGAGCCAGGGGCGGGATTCTACGAGCAGTACTTC.

This clonotype showed up many times. The chain combines TRBV6-2 or TRBV6-3 with TRBJ2-1; a possible D gene is TRBD1 (6 bases). V lost 8 bases, J lost 10 bases, and 18 bases lay in between. CDR1 and CDR2 from the germline V gene are MNHEY and SVGEGT. The CDR3 is 13 amino acids. CDR3 loop: CASQNWGPGEQFF. CDR3 in DNA: TGTGCCAGCCAGAATTGGGGGCCGGGGGAGCAGTTCTTC.

Points on this clonotype: A clone one base away is much larger, so this may be a read error. The chain recombines TRBV7-9 with TRBJ1-2; 9 positions match TRBD1. The CDR3 is 15 residues long. The germline V gene encodes CDR1 SEHNR and CDR2 FQNEAQ (reference sequence). The chain's CDR3 is CAGSLDRGKDYGYTF. CDR3 sequence (DNA): TGTGCCGGCAGCTTGGACAGGGGAAAGGACTATGGCTACACCTTC.

This chain connects TRBV20-1 to TRBJ2-1; weak D call: TRBD2 (6 bases). The CDR3 runs to 13 residues. V shed 6 bases and J shed 8 bases, with 17 bases lying between them. The germline gives CDR1 DFQATT, CDR2 SNEGSKA (reference sequence). CDR3 region: CSARAGTFYEQFF. The CDR3 nucleotides are TGCAGTGCCCGGGCCGGGACTTTCTATGAGCAGTTCTTC.

Comments on this clonotype: This may be a read error: a much more frequent sequence differs by one nucleotide. This rearrangement joins TRBV7-8 to TRBJ1-5, with D tentatively TRBD1 (6 bases). Between the trimmed V and J ends, which lost 5 bases and 10 bases, there was a span of 18 bases. The CDR3 has 14 residues. Looked up from germline, CDR1 is SGHVS and CDR2 is FQNEAQ. The DNA of the CDR3 is TGTGCCAGCAGCCCATCAACAGGGCGAGGCCCCCAGCATTTT. Translating gives CASSPSTGRGPQHF.

This clonotype has ten or more counts. J is TRBJ2-4 and V is TRBV6-1; the D gene is possibly TRBD1 (5 bases). Germline V CDR1 and CDR2: MNHNS, SASEGT. The CDR3 has 14 amino acids. Trimming removed 0 bases from V and 7 bases from J, with 10 bases in between. For the CDR3, the DNA is TGTGCCAGCAGTGAAGCGGGCAGGGCCAACATTCAGTACTTC. Translated: CASSEAGRANIQYF.

This clonotype was seen more than once but under ten times. A read error is possible here, since a much larger clone lies one base away. V usage is TRBV7-2 and J usage is TRBJ2-2; the D is unclear. The germline V gene encodes CDR1 SGHTA and CDR2 FQGNSA. Trimming removed 3 bases from V and 5 bases from J, with 7 bases in between. This CDR3 contains 13 residues. In DNA, the CDR3 is TGTGCCAGCAGCTTTGCTTTTACCGGGGAGCTGTTTTTT. Translating it yields CASSFAFTGELFF. Variable domain in full (rest from reference TRBV7-2 and TRBJ2-2): GAGVSQSPSNKVTEKGKDVELRCDPISGHTALYWYRQSLGQGLEFLIYFQGNSAPDKSGLPSDRFSAERTGGSVSTLTIQRTQQEDSAVYLCASSFAFTGELFFGEGSRLTVL.

In the case of this clonotype: This sequence may be a read error, since a much larger clone differs from it by one base. This rearrangement joins TRBV15 to TRBJ2-5, with D possibly matching TRBD1 (7 bases). This CDR3 region has 17 residues. Germline CDR1 is LNHNV and CDR2 is YYDKDF (reference sequence). The CDR3 reads CTTSRGRGQGGHETQYF. The CDR3 nucleotides read TGTACCACCAGCAGAGGTCGGGGGCAGGGGGGACATGAGACCCAGTACTTC.

This clonotype was detected only a few times. Being one base from a much bigger clone, this may be a read error. This chain joins TRBV7-3 and TRBJ2-5; TRBD2 matches 9 bases. The CDR3 runs to 15 residues. V lost 5 bases and J lost 11; bases outside the gene matches: 15. The germline V gene has CDR1 SGHTA and CDR2 FQGTGA. The CDR3 DNA follows: TGTGCCAGCAGCATTTTGCGGGGGGGTTCCAATGAGCAGTACTTC. Its protein is CASSILRGGSNEQYF.